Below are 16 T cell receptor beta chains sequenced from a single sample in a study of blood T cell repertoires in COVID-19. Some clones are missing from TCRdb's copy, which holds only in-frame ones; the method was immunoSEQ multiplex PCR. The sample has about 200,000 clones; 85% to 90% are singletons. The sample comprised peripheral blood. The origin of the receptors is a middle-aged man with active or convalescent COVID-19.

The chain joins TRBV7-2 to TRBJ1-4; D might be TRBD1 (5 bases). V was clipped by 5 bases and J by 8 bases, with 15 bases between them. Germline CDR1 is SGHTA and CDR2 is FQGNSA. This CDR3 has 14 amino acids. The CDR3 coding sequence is TGTGCCAGCAGCATCCAGGGAGGTGGGGAAAAACTGTTTTTT. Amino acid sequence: CASSIQGGGEKLFF.

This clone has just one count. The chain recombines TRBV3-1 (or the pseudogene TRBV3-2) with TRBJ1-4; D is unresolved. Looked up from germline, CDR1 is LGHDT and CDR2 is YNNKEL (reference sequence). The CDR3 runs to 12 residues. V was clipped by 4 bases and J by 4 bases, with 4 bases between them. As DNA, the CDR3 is TGTGCCAGCAGCCCTTTTAATGAAAAACTGTTTTTT. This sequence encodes CASSPFNEKLFF.

The CDR3 here is CASSLNRGPLYEQYF. In DNA, the CDR3 is TGTGCCAGCAGTTTAAACAGGGGCCCGCTCTACGAGCAGTACTTC. The chain joins TRBV27 to TRBJ2-7; 7 positions match TRBD1. Trimming took 2 bases from V and 3 from J; bases not matched to a gene: 7. Looked up from germline, CDR1 is MNHEY and CDR2 is SMNVEV (reference sequence). There are 15 residues in the CDR3.

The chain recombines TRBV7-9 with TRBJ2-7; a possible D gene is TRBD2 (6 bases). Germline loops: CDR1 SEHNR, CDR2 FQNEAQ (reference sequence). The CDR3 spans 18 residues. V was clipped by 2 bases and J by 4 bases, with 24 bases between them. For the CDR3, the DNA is TGTGCCAGCAGCTTATGGGACTCACTTTATTCCCCCACTTACGAGCAGTACTTC. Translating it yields CASSLWDSLYSPTYEQYF.

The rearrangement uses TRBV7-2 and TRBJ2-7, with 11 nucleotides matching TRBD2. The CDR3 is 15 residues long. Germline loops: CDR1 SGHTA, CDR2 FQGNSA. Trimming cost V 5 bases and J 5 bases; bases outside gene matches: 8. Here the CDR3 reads CASSVTSGGSDEQYF. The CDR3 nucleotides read TGTGCCAGCAGCGTAACTAGCGGGGGTTCGGACGAGCAGTACTTC.

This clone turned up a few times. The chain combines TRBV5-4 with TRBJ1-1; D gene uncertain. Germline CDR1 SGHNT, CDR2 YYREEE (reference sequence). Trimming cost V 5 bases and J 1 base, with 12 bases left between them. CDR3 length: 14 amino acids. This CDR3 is CASRKAGPNTEAFF. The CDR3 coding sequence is TGTGCCAGCAGGAAGGCGGGCCCGAACACTGAAGCTTTCTTT.

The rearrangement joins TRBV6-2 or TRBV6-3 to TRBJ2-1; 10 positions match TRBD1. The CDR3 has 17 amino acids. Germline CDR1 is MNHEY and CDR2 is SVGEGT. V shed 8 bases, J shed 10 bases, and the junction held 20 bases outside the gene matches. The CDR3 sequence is CASGPEPHTGTGVEQFF. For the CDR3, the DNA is TGTGCCAGCGGCCCGGAACCTCATACCGGGACAGGGGTGGAGCAGTTCTTC.

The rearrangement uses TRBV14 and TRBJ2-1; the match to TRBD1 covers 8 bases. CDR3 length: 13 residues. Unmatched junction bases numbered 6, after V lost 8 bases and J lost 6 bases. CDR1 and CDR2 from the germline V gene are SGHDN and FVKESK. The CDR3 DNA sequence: TGTGCCAGCGGACAGGGTGGTATCAATGAGCAGTTCTTC. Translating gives CASGQGGINEQFF.

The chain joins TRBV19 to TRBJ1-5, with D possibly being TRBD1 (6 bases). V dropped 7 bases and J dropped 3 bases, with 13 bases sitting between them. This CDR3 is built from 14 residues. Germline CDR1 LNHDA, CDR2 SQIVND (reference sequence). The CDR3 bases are TGTGCCAGTACCGCGGACAGAAACAATCAGCCCCAGCATTTT. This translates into CASTADRNNQPQHF.

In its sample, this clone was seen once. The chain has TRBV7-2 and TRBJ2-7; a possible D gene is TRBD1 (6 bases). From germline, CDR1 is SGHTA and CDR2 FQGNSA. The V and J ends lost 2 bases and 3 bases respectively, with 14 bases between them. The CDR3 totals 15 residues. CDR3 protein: CASSLQGGMFYEQYF. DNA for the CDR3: TGTGCCAGCAGCTTACAAGGGGGAATGTTCTACGAGCAGTACTTC.

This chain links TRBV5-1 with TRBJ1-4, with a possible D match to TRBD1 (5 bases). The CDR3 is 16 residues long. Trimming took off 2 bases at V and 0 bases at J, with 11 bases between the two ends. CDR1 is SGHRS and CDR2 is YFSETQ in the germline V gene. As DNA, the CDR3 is TGCGCCAGCAGCTTTGCAGGGAACCCAACTAATGAAAAACTGTTTTTT. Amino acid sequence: CASSFAGNPTNEKLFF.

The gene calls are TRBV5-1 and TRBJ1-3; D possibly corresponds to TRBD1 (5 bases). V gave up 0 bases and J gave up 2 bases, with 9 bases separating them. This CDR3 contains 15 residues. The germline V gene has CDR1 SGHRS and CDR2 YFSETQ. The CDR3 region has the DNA TGCGCCAGCAGCTTGGTCCCGGGGGCTGGAAACACCATATATTTT. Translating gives CASSLVPGAGNTIYF.

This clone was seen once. The chain's CDR3 is CASSRDRENTEAFF. The CDR3 DNA follows: TGTGCCAGCAGCCGGGACAGGGAGAACACTGAAGCTTTCTTT. The chain combines TRBV7-9 with TRBJ1-1; 9 bases are a match to TRBD1. Germline V gives CDR1 SEHNR, CDR2 FQNEAQ (reference sequence). V shed 5 bases, J shed 1 base, and the junction held 2 bases outside the gene matches. This CDR3 spans 14 amino acids.

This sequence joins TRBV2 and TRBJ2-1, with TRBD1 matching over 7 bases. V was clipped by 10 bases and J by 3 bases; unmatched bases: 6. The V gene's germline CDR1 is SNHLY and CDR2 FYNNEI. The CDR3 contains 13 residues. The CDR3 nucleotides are TGTGCCACCGGGACAGAGGTCTACAATGAGCAGTTCTTC. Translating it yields CATGTEVYNEQFF.

CDR3 nucleotides: TGCGCCAGCACCTCAGGACTAGCGGGAGCGAGTGAGCAGTTCTTC. This gives the protein CASTSGLAGASEQFF. V usage is TRBV5-1 and J usage is TRBJ2-1; 13 bases match TRBD2. J was trimmed by 9 bases and V by 6 bases; bases with no gene match: 9. CDR3 size: 15 residues. The germline V gene has CDR1 SGHRS and CDR2 YFSETQ.

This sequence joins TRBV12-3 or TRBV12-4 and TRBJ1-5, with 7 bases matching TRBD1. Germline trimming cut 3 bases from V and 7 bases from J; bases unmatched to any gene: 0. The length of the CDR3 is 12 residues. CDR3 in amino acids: CASSFRGQPQHF. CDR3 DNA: TGTGCCAGCAGTTTCAGGGGGCAGCCCCAGCATTTT.